This entry features one T cell receptor (beta chain) sequence. With 5 bases removed from V and 5 bases from J, the gap between germline ends came to 15 bases. Germline V gives CDR1 MNHEY, CDR2 SMNVEV (reference sequence). There are 14 residues in the CDR3. The data originate from a study of blood T cell repertoires in COVID-19. Turning to the study itself: Sources were T cells, B-cell-depleted T cells, or PBMCs; the material itself was cDNA or gDNA.

Methods used by the authors: Researchers report that nucleated cell counts were estimated from reference gene primer amplification. Assay: immunoSEQ multiplex PCR; the TCRdb copy retains only in-frame clones and omits some. V and J calls and clone size come straight from that table; D and trimming were deduced from the DNA. The sample carries 95,000 to 100,000 clones, around 93% recorded once. The clonotype comes from a man aged 50 or older with acute or convalescent COVID-19. The sequenced sample was peripheral blood. This rearrangement joins TRBV27 to TRBJ1-1, with a possible D match to TRBD1 (5 bases). CDR3 sequence (DNA): TGTGCCAGCAGTCGCTCGTGGGGGGAAACTGAAGCTTTCTTT. Its translation: CASSRSWGETEAFF.